One TCR beta chain is described in this entry. This sample was included in a study of CD8+ T cells in alopecia areata. Study context: Oral tofacitinib (5 to 10 mg twice daily) was administered to treated patients.

cDNA serving as the sequencing template came from extracted, reverse transcribed RNA. Profiled with immunoSEQ multiplex PCR; TCRdb holds only in-frame clones, not every one. The data contain some 200,000 clones, less than 75% of them seen just once; the ten biggest clones take up around 1.4%. Treatment denoted: oral pan-JAK inhibitor, 5-10 mg twice daily. CDR1 and CDR2 from the germline V gene are MNHEY and SVGAGI. CDR3 length equals 13 residues. The V gene lost 8 bases and the J gene lost 7 bases, with 17 bases spanning the gap. The source was CD4+ T cells sorted from blood, collected at week 4, from a patient treated with tofacitinib. The sequence was obtained from a human donor with alopecia areata. The rearrangement uses TRBV6-5 and TRBJ1-1; D gene ambiguous. CDR3 in amino acids: CASSVRRRVEAFF. The CDR3 nucleotides read TGTGCCAGCTCGGTGAGACGAAGGGTTGAAGCTTTCTTT.